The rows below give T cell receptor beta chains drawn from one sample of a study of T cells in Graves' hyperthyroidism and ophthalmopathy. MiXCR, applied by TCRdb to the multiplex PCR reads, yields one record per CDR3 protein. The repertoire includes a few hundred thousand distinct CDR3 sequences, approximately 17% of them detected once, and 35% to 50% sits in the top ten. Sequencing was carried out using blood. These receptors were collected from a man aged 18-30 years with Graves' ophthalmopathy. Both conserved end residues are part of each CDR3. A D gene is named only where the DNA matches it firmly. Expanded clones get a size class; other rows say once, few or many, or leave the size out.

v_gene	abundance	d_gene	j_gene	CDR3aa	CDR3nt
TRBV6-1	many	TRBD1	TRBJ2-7	CASSFDRGDHEQYF	TGTGCCAGCAGCTTCGACAGGGGGGACCACGAGCAGTACTTC
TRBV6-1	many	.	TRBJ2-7	CASRKGSVGAYGYEQYF	TGTGCCAGCAGAAAGGGGTCGGTGGGGGCTTACGGATACGAGCAGTACTTC
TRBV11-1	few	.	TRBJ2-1	CASSPSRFTANEQFF	TGTGCCAGCAGCCCTTCCCGGTTTACAGCGAATGAGCAGTTCTTC
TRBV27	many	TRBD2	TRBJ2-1	CASTLMGGVPEQFF	TGTGCCAGCACCCTTATGGGGGGGGTGCCTGAGCAGTTCTTC
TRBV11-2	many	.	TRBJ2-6	CASSPGGTPFGGANVLTF	TGTGCCAGCAGCCCCGGTGGGACCCCTTTTGGTGGGGCCAACGTCCTGACTTTC
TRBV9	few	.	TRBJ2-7	CASSPGTVAYEQYF	TGTGCCAGCAGCCCAGGGACGGTAGCCTACGAGCAGTACTTC
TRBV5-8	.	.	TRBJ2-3	CASSLTYFPTDTQYF	TGTGCCAGCAGCTTAACCTACTTCCCCACAGATACGCAGTATTTT
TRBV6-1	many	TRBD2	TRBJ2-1	CASSYTSGEDNEQFF	TGTGCCAGCAGTTATACCAGCGGGGAGGATAATGAGCAGTTCTTC
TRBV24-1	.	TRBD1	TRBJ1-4	CATSWDRANEKLFF	TGTGCCACCAGTTGGGACAGGGCGAATGAAAAACTGTTTTTT
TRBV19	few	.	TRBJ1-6	CASSLRQDNSPLHF	TGTGCCAGTAGTTTAAGACAGGATAATTCACCCCTCCACTTT
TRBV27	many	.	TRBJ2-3	CASRPGARDTQYF	TGTGCCAGCAGACCGGGGGCAAGAGATACGCAGTATTTT
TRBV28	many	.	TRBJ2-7	CATSRGAEGEQYF	TGTGCCACCTCACGGGGAGCGGAAGGAGAGCAGTACTTC
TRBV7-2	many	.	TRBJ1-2	CASSLVVRDGYTF	TGTGCCAGCAGCTTAGTTGTCAGGGATGGCTACACCTTC
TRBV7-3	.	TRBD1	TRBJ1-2	CASSPDAGQGFHGYTF	TGTGCCAGCAGCCCCGACGCGGGACAGGGGTTCCATGGCTACACCTTC
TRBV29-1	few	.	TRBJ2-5	CSVTTGSYQETQYF	TGCAGCGTTACGACAGGCAGCTACCAAGAGACCCAGTACTTC
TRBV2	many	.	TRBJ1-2	CASSEALHGRDYGYTF	TGTGCCAGCAGTGAAGCCCTACACGGACGGGACTATGGCTACACCTTC
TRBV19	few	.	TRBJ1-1	CASKDMNTEAFF	TGTGCCAGTAAGGATATGAACACTGAAGCTTTCTTT
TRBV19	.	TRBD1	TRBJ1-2	CASTGGVYGYTF	TGTGCCAGTACAGGGGGCGTGTATGGCTACACCTTC
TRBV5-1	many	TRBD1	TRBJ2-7	CASSLVTGGHEQYF	TGCGCCAGCAGCTTGGTGACAGGGGGTCACGAGCAGTACTTC
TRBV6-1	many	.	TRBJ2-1	CARTLYGLPFNEQFF	TGTGCCCGCACCTTGTACGGACTACCCTTTAATGAGCAGTTCTTC
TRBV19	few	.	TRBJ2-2	CASRPGDENTGELFF	TGTGCCAGTAGACCTGGGGATGAGAACACCGGGGAGCTGTTTTTT
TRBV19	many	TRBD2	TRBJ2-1	CASSIQRGDINEQFF	TGTGCCAGTAGTATCCAGCGGGGGGACATCAATGAGCAGTTCTTC
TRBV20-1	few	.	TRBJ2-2	CSAWTPGTRSNTGELFF	TGCAGTGCCTGGACTCCCGGGACAAGGAGTAACACCGGGGAGCTGTTTTTT
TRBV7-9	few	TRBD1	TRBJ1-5	CASSPGGPPQHF	TGTGCCAGCAGCCCAGGGGGTCCGCCCCAGCATTTT
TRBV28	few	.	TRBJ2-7	CASSSTGTNYEQYF	TGTGCCAGCAGTTCCACCGGGACAAACTACGAGCAGTACTTC
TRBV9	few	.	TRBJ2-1	CASRSSDGTNEQFF	TGTGCCAGCAGATCATCAGACGGAACCAATGAGCAGTTCTTC
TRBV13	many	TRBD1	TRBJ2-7	CASSLPDRVYEQYF	TGTGCCAGCAGCTTACCCGACAGGGTCTACGAGCAGTACTTC
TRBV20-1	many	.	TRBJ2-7	CSVEPPLSSYEQYF	TGCAGTGTCGAGCCTCCCCTGAGCTCCTACGAGCAGTACTTC
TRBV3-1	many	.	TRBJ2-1	CASSQDSDEYNEQFF	TGTGCCAGCAGCCAAGACTCCGACGAGTACAATGAGCAGTTCTTC
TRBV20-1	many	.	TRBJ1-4	CSCKELPNEKLFF	TGCAGTTGTAAGGAGCTCCCTAATGAAAAACTGTTTTTT
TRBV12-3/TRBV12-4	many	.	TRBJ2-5	CASRLSGLETQYF	TGTGCCAGCAGACTAAGCGGGTTGGAGACCCAGTACTTC
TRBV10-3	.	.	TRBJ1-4	CAISERMATNEKLFF	TGTGCCATCAGTGAGAGGATGGCAACTAATGAAAAACTGTTTTTT
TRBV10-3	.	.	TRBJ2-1	CAISDWGGAVDEQFF	TGTGCCATCAGTGATTGGGGGGGCGCGGTGGATGAGCAGTTCTTC
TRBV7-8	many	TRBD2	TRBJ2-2	CASSLSLAGDLPTRDGELFF	TGTGCCAGCAGCTTAAGCCTAGCGGGGGACTTGCCAACTAGGGACGGGGAGCTGTTTTTT
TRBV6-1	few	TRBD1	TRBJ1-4	CASGKQGNEKLFF	TGTGCCAGCGGGAAACAGGGGAATGAAAAACTGTTTTTT